One sample yielded the 15 T cell receptor beta chains listed below, sequenced in a study of blood T cells in healthy people across ages. The second PCR ran roughly 6 to 11 cycles with a sample-barcoded 5' primer and J-beta primers. One entry per CDR3 protein, called by TCRdb with MiXCR from the 5' RACE reads. Of 1.5 million to 2 million distinct CDR3 sequences in the sample, roughly 27% were seen once. Sequencing input: blood. These receptors all stem from a woman in her 30s in good health.

This clonotype came up many times. The genes are TRBV29-1 and TRBJ1-2; 7 positions agree with TRBD1. Per the germline V gene, CDR1 is SQVTM and CDR2 is ANQGSEA. The length of the CDR3 is 11 residues. V lost 4 bases to trimming and J lost 5 bases; unmatched junction nucleotides: 1. The CDR3 DNA follows: TGCAGCGTTGGCAGGGGGTATGGCTACACCTTC. Encoded protein: CSVGRGYGYTF.

This clonotype was observed many times. This chain connects TRBV7-2 to TRBJ2-5; 8 bases agree with TRBD2. CDR3 length: 14 amino acids. CDR1 and CDR2 (germline): SGHTA, FQGNSA. V shed 7 bases and J 3 bases; nucleotides not matched to a gene: 7. The CDR3 DNA reads TGTGCCAGCAAGCGGGAGTTAGTAGAAGAGACCCAGTACTTC. This translates into CASKRELVEETQYF. The entire variable domain, with the rest obtained from reference TRBV7-2 and TRBJ2-5, is as follows: GAGVSQSPSNKVTEKGKDVELRCDPISGHTALYWYRQSLGQGLEFLIYFQGNSAPDKSGLPSDRFSAERTGGSVSTLTIQRTQQEDSAVYLCASKRELVEETQYFGPGTRLLVL.

As for this clonotype: A much larger clonotype is one base distant, so this may be a read error. This rearrangement joins TRBV3-1 to TRBJ2-7, with no clear D. This CDR3 spans 14 amino acids. CDR1 and CDR2 (germline): LGHDT, YNNKEL (reference sequence). This CDR3 reads CTSSQDPRTYEQYF. The CDR3 DNA reads as TGTACCAGCAGCCAAGATCCAAGGACCTACGAGCAGTACTTC.

This clonotype was found a few times. The chain is built from TRBV7-2 and TRBJ1-6; D perhaps matches TRBD1 (5 bases). The V gene's germline CDR1 is SGHTA and CDR2 FQGNSA. The CDR3 is 20 amino acids. The V end lost 3 bases, the J end lost 0 bases, and 21 bases lay between the germline ends. The CDR3 loop reads CASSFPGLNPRGSYNSPLHF. The CDR3 coding sequence is TGTGCCAGCAGCTTCCCAGGGCTCAACCCGCGAGGCTCCTATAATTCACCCCTCCACTTT.

This clonotype has a handful of counts. This chain uses TRBV28 with TRBJ2-6, with a possible D match to TRBD2 (5 bases). This CDR3 spans 14 amino acids. Germline V CDR1 and CDR2: MDHEN, SYDVKM. V lost 10 bases, J lost 0 bases, and 10 bases lay in between. CDR3: CATYGGSGANVLTF. DNA of the CDR3: TGTGCCACATACGGAGGCTCTGGGGCCAACGTCCTGACTTTC.

To note about this clonotype: The germline gene is not matched at one end of the junction; a read error may be the cause. This chain uses TRBV18 with TRBJ2-5, with D perhaps TRBD1 or TRBD2 (5 bases each). There are 15 residues in the CDR3. CDR1 and CDR2 from the germline V gene are KGHSH and LQKENI. The CDR3 loop is CTSSALLGAGETQYF. DNA for the CDR3: TGTACCAGCTCAGCTCTACTAGGGGCTGGAGAGACCCAGTACTTC.

This clonotype was seen more than once but under ten times. The chain employs TRBV20-1 and TRBJ1-6; no clear D. The CDR3 is 14 amino acids. Germline values: CDR1 DFQATT, CDR2 SNEGSKA (reference sequence). Trimming pared 2 bases from V and 7 bases from J, leaving 12 bases between. The DNA for the CDR3 is TGCAGTGCTAGATCTGGACTTCAGAATTCACCCCTCCACTTT. The encoded protein is CSARSGLQNSPLHF.

CDR3 in DNA: TGTGCCAGCAGCCAAGATACCCGGACAGGGGAAGCTTTCTTT. Its protein is CASSQDTRTGEAFF. The gene calls are TRBV14 and TRBJ1-1; TRBD1 matches at 8 bases. J lost 8 bases, V lost 0 bases, and 5 bases had no gene match. There are 14 residues in the CDR3. CDR1 and CDR2 (germline): SGHDN, FVKESK. Looking up the rest from reference TRBV14 and TRBJ1-1 gives the full variable domain: EAGVTQFPSHSVIEKGQTVTLRCDPISGHDNLYWYRRVMGKEIKFLLHFVKESKQDESGMPNNRFLAERTGGTYSTLKVQPAELEDSGVYFCASSQDTRTGEAFFGQGTRLTVV.

This clonotype was detected a few times. The chain is built from TRBV29-1 and TRBJ2-2; D gene ambiguous. The V end was cut by 4 bases, the J end by 4 bases, with 10 bases between. This CDR3 is 13 amino acids long. The germline CDR1 and CDR2 sequences are SQVTM and ANQGSEA. CDR3 residues: CSVVHRSTGELFF. In DNA form, the CDR3 reads TGCAGCGTTGTTCACAGATCCACCGGGGAGCTGTTTTTT.

This clonotype was detected a few times. The chain recombines TRBV7-2 with TRBJ2-3; D gene uncertain. V dropped 5 bases and J dropped 5 bases, with 8 bases sitting between them. This CDR3 is built from 12 residues. Germline values: CDR1 SGHTA, CDR2 FQGNSA. The CDR3 is CASSRLIDTQYF. For the CDR3, the DNA is TGTGCCAGCAGCCGTTTGATAGATACGCAGTATTTT.

V and J are TRBV21-1 and TRBJ2-1; no DNA check was done on the table's D call, TRBD1. TRBV21-1 is a pseudogene segment. This CDR3 is 18 amino acids long. CDR3 sequence reads: CASSKVGGGRGSYNEQFF. The CDR3 DNA follows: TGTGCCAGCAGCAAAGTAGGAGGGGGACGGGGCTCCTACAATGAGCAGTTCTTC.

This clonotype was seen a handful of times. The chain is built from TRBV5-1 and TRBJ2-3; TRBD2 might be the D (6 bases). Germline loops: CDR1 SGHRS, CDR2 YFSETQ. CDR3 length equals 15 residues. Trimming stripped 4 bases from V and 1 base from J, with 13 bases between. The CDR3 is CASSPDGTGTDTQYF. The DNA of the CDR3 is TGCGCCAGCAGCCCGGATGGGACTGGCACAGATACGCAGTATTTT.

This clonotype was counted a few times. A much larger clone lies a single base off, so this may be a read error. The rearrangement uses TRBV2 and TRBJ1-2; a weak D match, TRBD1 (5 bases). The V end lost 2 bases, the J end lost 4 bases, and 8 bases lay between the germline ends. CDR3 length equals 13 residues. Germline V CDR1 and CDR2: SNHLY, FYNNEI. The CDR3 bases are TGTGCCAGCAGTGAAAACAGGTTCTATGGCTACACCTTC. It specifies CASSENRFYGYTF.

The chain carries TRBV7-9 and TRBJ2-1, with D perhaps TRBD2 (5 bases). V lost 5 bases to trimming and J lost 0 bases, with 20 bases between them. The CDR3 is 18 residues long. The V gene's germline CDR1 is SEHNR and CDR2 FQNEAQ (reference sequence). The CDR3 is CASSPVGGEPSSYNEQFF. The CDR3 region has the DNA TGTGCCAGCAGCCCCGTTGGTGGGGAGCCTAGCTCCTACAATGAGCAGTTCTTC.

A few counts support this clonotype. The V and J genes are TRBV27 and TRBJ2-2, with 10 bases aligning to TRBD2. The CDR3 consists of 16 residues. V lost 5 bases, J lost 2 bases, and 5 bases stayed unmatched. CDR1 MNHEY and CDR2 SMNVEV come from the germline V gene (reference sequence). The CDR3 region has the DNA TGTGCCAGCAGTGGCCTAGCGGGAGTTAACACCGGGGAGCTGTTTTTT. Amino acids: CASSGLAGVNTGELFF.